These T cell receptor beta chains were read from a single sample in a study of radiotherapy plus CTLA-4 blockade in lung cancer. Profiled with immunoSEQ multiplex PCR; TCRdb holds only in-frame clones, not every one. The top ten hold 7.1% of the sample, which has approximately 78,000 clones, approximately 78% seen once. Here the sequenced sample was peripheral blood, taken from a patient treated with radiotherapy plus ipilimumab. The receptors shown here come from a human donor with non-small cell lung cancer who had a complete response to radiotherapy plus ipilimumab. CDR3s include the opening cysteine and the closing phenylalanine or tryptophan. The D gene is left open where the match is weak. Part of the rows lack a size; the others show once, few, many or a class for expanded clones.

>.|.|TRBJ2-3|TRBV12-5
TGTGCTAGTGGAGGCCTACCTCTTTCCGATACGCAGTATTTT
CASGGLPLSDTQYF
>TRBD1|.|TRBJ1-1|TRBV5-6
TGTGCCAGCAGCTTGGTCGACAGGGTTACTGAAGCTTTCTTT
CASSLVDRVTEAFF
>.|.|TRBJ1-5|TRBV19
TGTGCCAGTCAGGACCGGGTCCATCAGCCCCAGCATTTT
CASQDRVHQPQHF
>.|.|TRBJ1-3|TRBV6-5
TGTGCCAGCAGTTACGGCAGAGGAAACACCATATATTTT
CASSYGRGNTIYF
>.|.|TRBJ1-2|TRBV27
TGTGCCAGCAGCCAACAGGGTGGCTATGGCTACACCTTC
CASSQQGGYGYTF
>.|.|TRBJ1-2|TRBV30
TGTGCCTGGAGTCGACAGGAGGGAGGCTACACCTTC
CAWSRQEGGYTF
>.|.|TRBJ1-2|TRBV18
TGTGCCAGCTCACCCTTGATGGGGGAACGGGATAGCCATGGCTACACCTTC
CASSPLMGERDSHGYTF
>.|.|TRBJ2-3|TRBV7-9
TGTGCCAGCAGCTGGAAGGGTATCACAGATACGCAGTATTTT
CASSWKGITDTQYF
>TRBD1|.|TRBJ2-5|TRBV6-1
TGTGCCAGCAAACCGGGACAGGGGGGTGAGACCCAGTACTTC
CASKPGQGGETQYF
>.|.|TRBJ1-1|TRBV7-2
TGTGCCAGTTCCAGGCGGGGGGGGCTAGCCACTGAAGCTTTCTTT
CASSRRGGLATEAFF
>TRBD1|.|TRBJ2-3|TRBV30
TGTGCCTGGACCGGGACAGCCACAGATACGCAGTATTTT
CAWTGTATDTQYF
>.|.|TRBJ2-5|TRBV5-5
TGTGCCAGCAGCTTGCAGATGCAAGAGACCCAGTACTTC
CASSLQMQETQYF
>TRBD1|few|TRBJ1-3|TRBV5-4
TGTGCCTCCCAAAGAAAGGGGGCTTTCGGAGGAAACACCATATATTTT
CASQRKGAFGGNTIYF
>TRBD2|.|TRBJ2-1|TRBV27
TGTGCCAGCAGGCCGACCTGGGGGGGCAATGAGCAGTTCTTC
CASRPTWGGNEQFF
>TRBD1|.|TRBJ1-5|TRBV2
TGTGCCAGCAGTGCAGGACAGGGGCGGGGAGGAAGTCAGCCCCAGCATTTT
CASSAGQGRGGSQPQHF
>.|few|TRBJ1-6|TRBV7-2
TGTGCCAGCAGCCCCATCCTGGGCCCTTTTAATTCACCCCTCCACTTT
CASSPILGPFNSPLHF
>.|.|TRBJ1-2|TRBV19
TGTGCCAGTAGTATCGAGAGGGGAAATGGCTACACCTTC
CASSIERGNGYTF
>.|few|TRBJ2-3|TRBV6-1
TGTGCCAGCAACCTACTAGGCACAGATACGCAGTATTTT
CASNLLGTDTQYF
>TRBD1|once|TRBJ1-5|TRBV2
TGTGCCAGCAAAGGGACAGGGGGTGGTAGCAATCAGCCCCAGCATTTT
CASKGTGGGSNQPQHF
>TRBD2|.|TRBJ2-1|TRBV7-8
TGTGCCAGCAGCTTAGCTCTAGCGGGGGGATACAATGAGCAGTTCTTC
CASSLALAGGYNEQFF
>TRBD1|.|TRBJ1-2|TRBV27
TGTGCCAGCAGTTTAAGGGGGACAGCCATCGGCTACACCTTC
CASSLRGTAIGYTF
>.|few|TRBJ1-5|TRBV10-1
TGCGCCAGCAGTGAGAGGGGGAGTCAGCCCCAGCATTTT
CASSERGSQPQHF
>.|.|TRBJ1-4|TRBV7-6
TGTGCCAGCAGCTTATACCTAGGGGGAGATAATGAAAAACTGTTTTTT
CASSLYLGGDNEKLFF
>TRBD2|.|TRBJ2-5|TRBV11-3
TGTGCCAGCAGCTGGACAACCGGGACTAGCGGGAGGGAAGAGACCCAGTACTTC
CASSWTTGTSGREETQYF
>.|.|TRBJ1-1|TRBV5-8
TGTGCCAGCAGCTTGGACAGCACTGAAGCTTTCTTT
CASSLDSTEAFF
>TRBD1|.|TRBJ2-5|TRBV11-3
TGTGCCAGCAGCCTCGACAGGGAAGAGACCCAGTACTTC
CASSLDREETQYF
>.|.|TRBJ1-3|TRBV7-9
TGTGCCAGCAGCTTAGCGACAAACACCATATATTTT
CASSLATNTIYF
>.|few|TRBJ1-5|TRBV6-4
TGTGCCAGCAGTGTTCCGCGGGCAGGTCTCAATCAGCCCCAGCATTTT
CASSVPRAGLNQPQHF
>.|.|TRBJ1-1|TRBV6-1
TGTGCCAGCAGCCTCGCCCTGACGGCGGAAGCTTTCTTT
CASSLALTAEAFF
>.|.|TRBJ2-1|TRBV12-5
TGTGCTAGTGGCAATCCCGACAGGAGCAATGAGCAGTTCTTC
CASGNPDRSNEQFF
>.|.|TRBJ2-1|TRBV6-1
TGTGCCAGCAGGGCGTCCTACAATGAGCAGTTCTTC
CASRASYNEQFF
>TRBD1|few|TRBJ2-1|TRBV5-1
TGCGCCAGCAGGTTTAGGTTTCAGGGGGCCTCCTACAATGAGCAGTTCTTC
CASRFRFQGASYNEQFF
>TRBD2|.|TRBJ2-7|TRBV2
TGTGCCAGCAGGCCGGGACTAGCGGGGGGCTACGAGCAGTACTTC
CASRPGLAGGYEQYF
>.|.|TRBJ2-2|TRBV7-9
TGTGCCAGCAGCTTCGGGCCGCCCGGCGGGGAGCTGTTTTTT
CASSFGPPGGELFF
>TRBD1|.|TRBJ1-5|TRBV7-2
TGTGCCACCACGGACAGGGTGGCCAATCAGCCCCAGCATTTT
CATTDRVANQPQHF
>.|.|TRBJ1-3|TRBV11-2
TGTGCCAGCAGCCGCCCTCGGGGAAACACCATATATTTT
CASSRPRGNTIYF
>.|.|TRBJ1-4|TRBV6-5
TGTGCCAGCAGTTACTCGGCCCGGGGGGCGGATGAAAAACTGTTTTTT
CASSYSARGADEKLFF
>.|.|TRBJ2-4|TRBV7-2
TGTGCCAGCAGCTTAGGAGGAGGGGTTGACATTCAGTACTTC
CASSLGGGVDIQYF